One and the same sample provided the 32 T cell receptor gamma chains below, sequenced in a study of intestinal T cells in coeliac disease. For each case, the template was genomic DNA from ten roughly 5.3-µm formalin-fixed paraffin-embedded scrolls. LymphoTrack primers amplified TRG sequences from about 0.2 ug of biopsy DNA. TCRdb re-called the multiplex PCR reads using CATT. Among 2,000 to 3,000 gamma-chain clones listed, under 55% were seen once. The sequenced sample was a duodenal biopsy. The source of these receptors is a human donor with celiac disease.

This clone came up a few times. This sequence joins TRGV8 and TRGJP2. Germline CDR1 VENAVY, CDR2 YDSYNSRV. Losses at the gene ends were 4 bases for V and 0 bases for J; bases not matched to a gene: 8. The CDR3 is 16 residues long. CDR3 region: CATWEALYSSDWIKTF. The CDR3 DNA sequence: TGTGCCACCTGGGAAGCCCTATATAGTAGTGATTGGATCAAGACGTTT.

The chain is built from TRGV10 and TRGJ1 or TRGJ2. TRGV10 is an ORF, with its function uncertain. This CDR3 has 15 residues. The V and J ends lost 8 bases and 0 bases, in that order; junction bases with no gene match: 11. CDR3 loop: CAAWDPPRNYYKKLF. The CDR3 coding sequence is TGTGCTGCGTGGGATCCGCCTCGGAATTATTATAAGAAACTCTTT.

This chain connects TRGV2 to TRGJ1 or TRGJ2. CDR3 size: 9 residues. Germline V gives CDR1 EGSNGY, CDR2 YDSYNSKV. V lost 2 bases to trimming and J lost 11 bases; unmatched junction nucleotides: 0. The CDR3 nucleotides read TGTGCCACCTGGGACGAGAAACTCTTT. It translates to CATWDEKLF.

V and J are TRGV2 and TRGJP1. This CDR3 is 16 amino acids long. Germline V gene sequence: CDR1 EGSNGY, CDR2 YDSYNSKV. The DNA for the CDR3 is TGTACGCACCTGGGACGGGGGATTACCACTGGTTGGTTCAAGATATTT. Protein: CTHLGRGITTGWFKIF.

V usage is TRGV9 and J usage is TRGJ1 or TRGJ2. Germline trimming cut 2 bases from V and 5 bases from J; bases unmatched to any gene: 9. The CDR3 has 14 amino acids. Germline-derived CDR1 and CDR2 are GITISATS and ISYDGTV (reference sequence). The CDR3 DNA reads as TGTGCCTTGTGGGAGGCGCATAGGAATTATAAGAAACTCTTT. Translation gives CALWEAHRNYKKLF.

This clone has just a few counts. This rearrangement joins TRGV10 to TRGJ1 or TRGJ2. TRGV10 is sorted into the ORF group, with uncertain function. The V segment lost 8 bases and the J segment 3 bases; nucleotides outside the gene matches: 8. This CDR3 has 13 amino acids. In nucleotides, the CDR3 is TGTGCTGCGTGGGCTGACTCTTATTATAAGAAACTCTTT. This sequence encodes CAAWADSYYKKLF.

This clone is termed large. CDR3 nucleotides: TGTGCCACCTTCCTAGATTATAAGAAACTCTTT. It translates to CATFLDYKKLF. The rearrangement joins TRGV3 to TRGJ1 or TRGJ2. This CDR3 contains 11 residues. The junction had 6 bases not matched to a gene; V was cut back by 8 bases and J by 5 bases. The V gene's germline CDR1 is VTNTFY and CDR2 YDVSTARD (reference sequence).

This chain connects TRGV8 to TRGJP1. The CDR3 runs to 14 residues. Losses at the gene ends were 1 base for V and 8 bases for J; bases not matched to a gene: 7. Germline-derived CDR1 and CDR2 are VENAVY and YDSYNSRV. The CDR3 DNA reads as TGTGCCACCTGGGATAGACGGTGGGGTTGGTTCAAGATATTT. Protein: CATWDRRWGWFKIF.

The CDR3 DNA sequence: TGTGCCACCTGGGACAGGTCTAATTATAAGAAACTCTTT. Amino acids: CATWDRSNYKKLF. This chain links TRGV5 with TRGJ1 or TRGJ2. This CDR3 region has 13 residues. CDR1 is VINAFY and CDR2 is YDVSNSKD in the germline V gene. V was clipped by 0 bases and J by 5 bases; unmatched bases: 4.

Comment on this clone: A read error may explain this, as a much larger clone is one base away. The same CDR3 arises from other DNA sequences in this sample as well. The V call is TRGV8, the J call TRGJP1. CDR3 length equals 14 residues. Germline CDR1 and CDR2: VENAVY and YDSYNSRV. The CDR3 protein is CATWDSSTGWFKIF. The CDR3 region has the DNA TGCGCCACCTGGGATAGCTCCACTGGTTGGTTCAAGATATTT.

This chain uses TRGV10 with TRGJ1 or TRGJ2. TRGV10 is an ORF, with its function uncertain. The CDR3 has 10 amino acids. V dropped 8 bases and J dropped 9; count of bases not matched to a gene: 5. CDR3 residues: CAAWDFKKLF. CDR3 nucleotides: TGTGCTGCGTGGGATTTTAAGAAACTCTTT.

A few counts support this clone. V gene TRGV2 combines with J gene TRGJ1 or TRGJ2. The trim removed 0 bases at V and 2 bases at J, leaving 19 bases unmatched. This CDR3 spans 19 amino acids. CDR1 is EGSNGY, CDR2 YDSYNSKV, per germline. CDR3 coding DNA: TGTGCCACCTGGGACGGGCATACTCTCGGGGACGTTTATTATTATAAGAAACTCTTT. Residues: CATWDGHTLGDVYYYKKLF.

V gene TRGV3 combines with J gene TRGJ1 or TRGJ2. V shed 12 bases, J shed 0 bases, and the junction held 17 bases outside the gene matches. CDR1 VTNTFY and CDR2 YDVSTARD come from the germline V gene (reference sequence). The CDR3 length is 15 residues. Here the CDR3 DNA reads TGTGCCGACCTGGGACAGGCCGCGAATTATTATAAGAAACTCTTT. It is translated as CADLGQAANYYKKLF.

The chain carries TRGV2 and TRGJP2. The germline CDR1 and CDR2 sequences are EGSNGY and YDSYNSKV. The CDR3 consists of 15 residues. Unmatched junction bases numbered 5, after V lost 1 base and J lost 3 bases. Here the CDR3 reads CATWDGFGSDWIKTF. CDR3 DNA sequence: TGTGCCACCTGGGACGGCTTCGGTAGTGATTGGATCAAGACGTTT.

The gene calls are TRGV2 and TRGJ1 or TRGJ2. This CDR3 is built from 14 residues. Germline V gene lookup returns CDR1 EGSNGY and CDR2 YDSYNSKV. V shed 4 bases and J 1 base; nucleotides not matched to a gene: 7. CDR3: CATWEPRNYYKKLF. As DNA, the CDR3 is TGTGCCACCTGGGAGCCCCGAAATTATTATAAGAAACTCTTT.

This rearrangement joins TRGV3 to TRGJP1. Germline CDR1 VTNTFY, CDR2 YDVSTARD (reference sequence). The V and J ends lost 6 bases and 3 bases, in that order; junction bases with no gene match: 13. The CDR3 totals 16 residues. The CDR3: CATWTAGVATGWFKIF. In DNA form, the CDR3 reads TGTGCCACCTGGACAGCGGGGGTGGCCACTGGTTGGTTCAAGATATTT.

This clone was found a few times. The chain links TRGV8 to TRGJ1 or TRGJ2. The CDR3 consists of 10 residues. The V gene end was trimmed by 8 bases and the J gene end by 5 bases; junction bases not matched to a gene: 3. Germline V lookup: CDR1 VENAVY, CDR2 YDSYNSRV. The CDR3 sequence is CATFHYKKLF. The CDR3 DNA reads TGTGCCACCTTTCATTATAAGAAACTCTTT.

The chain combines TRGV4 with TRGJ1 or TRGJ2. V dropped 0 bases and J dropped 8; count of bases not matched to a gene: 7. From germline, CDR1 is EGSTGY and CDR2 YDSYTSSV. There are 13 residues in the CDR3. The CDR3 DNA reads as TGTGCCACCTGGGATGGGGGAGGGGATAAGAAACTCTTT. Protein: CATWDGGGDKKLF.

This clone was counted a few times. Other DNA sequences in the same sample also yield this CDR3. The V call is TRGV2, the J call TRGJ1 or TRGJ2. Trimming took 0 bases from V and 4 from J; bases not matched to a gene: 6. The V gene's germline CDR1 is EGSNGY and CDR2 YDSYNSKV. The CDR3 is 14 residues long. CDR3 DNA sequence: TGTGCCACCTGGGACGGGCTGGGCTATTATAAGAAACTCTTT. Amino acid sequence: CATWDGLGYYKKLF.

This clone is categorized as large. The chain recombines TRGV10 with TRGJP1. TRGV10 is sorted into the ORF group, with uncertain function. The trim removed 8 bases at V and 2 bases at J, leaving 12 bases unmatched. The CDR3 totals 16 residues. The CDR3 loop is CAAWDTSYTTGWFKIF. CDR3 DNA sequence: TGTGCTGCGTGGGATACTAGTTACACCACTGGTTGGTTCAAGATATTT.

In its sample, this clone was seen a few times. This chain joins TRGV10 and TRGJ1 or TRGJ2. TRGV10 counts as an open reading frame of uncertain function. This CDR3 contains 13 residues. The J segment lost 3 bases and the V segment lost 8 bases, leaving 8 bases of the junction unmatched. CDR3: CAAWDGAYYKKLF. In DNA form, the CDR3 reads TGTGCTGCGTGGGATGGGGCTTATTATAAGAAACTCTTT.

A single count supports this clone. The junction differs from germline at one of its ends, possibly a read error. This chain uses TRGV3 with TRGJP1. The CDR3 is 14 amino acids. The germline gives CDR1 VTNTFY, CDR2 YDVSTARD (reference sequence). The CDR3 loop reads CATRDTLDGWFKIF. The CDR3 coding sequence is TGTGCCACCCGGGACACCCTAGATGGTTGGTTCAAGATATTT.

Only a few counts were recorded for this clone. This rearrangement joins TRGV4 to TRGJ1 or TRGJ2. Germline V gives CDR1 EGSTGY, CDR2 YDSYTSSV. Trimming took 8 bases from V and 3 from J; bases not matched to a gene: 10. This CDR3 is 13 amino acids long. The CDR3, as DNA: TGTGCCACCTTCGGCTGGGGTTATTATAAGAAACTCTTT. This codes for CATFGWGYYKKLF.

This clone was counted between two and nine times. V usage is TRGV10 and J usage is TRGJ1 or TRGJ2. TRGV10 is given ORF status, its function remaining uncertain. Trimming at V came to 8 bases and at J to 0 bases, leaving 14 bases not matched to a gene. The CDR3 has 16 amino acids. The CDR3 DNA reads TGTGCTGCGTGGGATTGCTGTCCCTGGAATTATTATAAGAAACTCTTT. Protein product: CAAWDCCPWNYYKKLF.

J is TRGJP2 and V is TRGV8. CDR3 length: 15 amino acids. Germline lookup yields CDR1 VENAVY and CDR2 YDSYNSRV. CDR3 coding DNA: TGTGCACCTGGGATGGGGGGCGGTAGTGATTGGATCAAGACGTTT. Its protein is CAPGMGGGSDWIKTF.

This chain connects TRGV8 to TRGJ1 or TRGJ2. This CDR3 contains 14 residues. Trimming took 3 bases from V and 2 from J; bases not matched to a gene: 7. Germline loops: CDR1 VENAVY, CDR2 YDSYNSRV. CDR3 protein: CATWDPRYYYKKLF. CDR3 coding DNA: TGTGCCACCTGGGATCCGAGGTATTATTATAAGAAACTCTTT.

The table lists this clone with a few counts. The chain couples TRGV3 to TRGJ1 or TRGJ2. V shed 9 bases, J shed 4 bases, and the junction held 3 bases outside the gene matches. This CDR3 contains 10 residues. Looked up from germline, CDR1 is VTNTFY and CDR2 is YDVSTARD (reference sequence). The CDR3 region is CATVYYKKLF. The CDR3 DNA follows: TGTGCCACCGTATATTATAAGAAACTCTTT.

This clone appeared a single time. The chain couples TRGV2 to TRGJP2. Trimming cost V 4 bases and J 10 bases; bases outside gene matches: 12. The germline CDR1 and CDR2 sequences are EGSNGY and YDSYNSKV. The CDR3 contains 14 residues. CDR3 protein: CATWDGVRRWIKTF. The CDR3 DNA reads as TGTGCCACCTGGGATGGGGTCCGGCGTTGGATCAAGACGTTT.

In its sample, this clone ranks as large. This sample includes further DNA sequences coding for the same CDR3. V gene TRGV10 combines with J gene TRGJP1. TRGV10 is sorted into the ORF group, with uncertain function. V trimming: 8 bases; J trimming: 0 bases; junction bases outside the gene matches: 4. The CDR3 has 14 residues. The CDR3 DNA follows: TGTGCTGCGTGGGACGATACCACTGGTTGGTTCAAGATATTT. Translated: CAAWDDTTGWFKIF.

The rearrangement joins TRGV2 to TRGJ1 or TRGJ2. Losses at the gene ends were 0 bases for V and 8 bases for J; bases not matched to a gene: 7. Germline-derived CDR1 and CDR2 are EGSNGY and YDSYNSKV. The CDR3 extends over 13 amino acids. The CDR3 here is CATWDGAAHKKLF. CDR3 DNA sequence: TGTGCCACCTGGGACGGGGCGGCTCATAAGAAACTCTTT.

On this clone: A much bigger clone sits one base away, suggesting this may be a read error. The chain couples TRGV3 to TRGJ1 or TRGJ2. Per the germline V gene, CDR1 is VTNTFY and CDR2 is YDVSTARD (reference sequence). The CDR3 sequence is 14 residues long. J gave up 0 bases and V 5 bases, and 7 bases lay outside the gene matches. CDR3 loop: CATWGLENYYKKLF. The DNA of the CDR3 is TGTGCCACCTGGGGCCTGGAGAATTATTATAAGAAACTCTTT.

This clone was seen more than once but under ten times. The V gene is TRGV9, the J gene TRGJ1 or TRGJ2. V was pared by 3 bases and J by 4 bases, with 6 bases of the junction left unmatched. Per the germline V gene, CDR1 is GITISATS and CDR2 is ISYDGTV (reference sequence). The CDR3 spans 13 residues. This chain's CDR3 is CALWEILYYKKLF. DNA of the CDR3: TGTGCCTTGTGGGAGATCCTCTATTATAAGAAACTCTTT.